The sequence of this TCR beta chain was determined in a study of beta chain features in type 1 diabetes. Cell sorting via CD45RO/CCR7/CD25/CD127/CD95/CD27 was performed to obtain CD4+ naive, central memory, regulatory and stem cell-like memory cells. The isolated RNA, all of it, was reverse transcribed, so expressed TCRB transcripts were what got sequenced. The assay was immunoSEQ multiplex PCR, and TCRdb's table has in-frame clones only and misses some. The sample contains 680,000 or so clones, around 15% of which appear only once. Notes on the study in general: Type 1 diabetes patients had moderately but significantly shorter TCRB CDR3s in all four CD4+ subsets. A closer apparent resemblance between naive, central memory and Treg TCRB repertoires was seen in patients than in healthy donors. TCRB rearrangement may or may not be influenced by HLA type; here this remained unresolved.

Note on this clone: The antigen is undetermined.

Sequencing was carried out using naive CD4+ T cells from blood. This clonotype was sampled from a man younger than 35 with type 1 diabetes.

Here the CDR3 DNA reads TGTGCCAGCACCCCCGACCGCCTCAAGGCAGATACGCAGTATTTT. As protein: CASTPDRLKADTQYF. This chain links TRBV27 with TRBJ2-3; D unresolved. There are 15 residues in the CDR3. The germline CDR1 and CDR2 sequences are MNHEY and SMNVEV (reference sequence). V was clipped by 7 bases and J by 4 bases, with 18 bases between them.